The following is a T cell receptor (beta chain) sequence with its context. This specimen comes from a study of blood T cell repertoires in COVID-19. V gave up 0 bases and J gave up 0 bases, with 6 bases separating them. The CDR3 is 14 amino acids. The V gene's germline CDR1 is SGHRS and CDR2 YFSETQ. Generated by immunoSEQ multiplex PCR, the TCRdb table keeps only in-frame clones and is missing some. The sample lists 150,000 to 200,000 clones; about 85% were seen once. Sequencing was performed on peripheral blood. This TCR derives from a woman older than 75 in a cohort sampled during active or convalescent COVID-19. This chain joins TRBV5-1 and TRBJ2-5; D gene unclear. The CDR3 sequence is CASSLGANQETQYF. The CDR3 DNA reads as TGCGCCAGCAGCTTGGGAGCGAACCAAGAGACCCAGTACTTC.